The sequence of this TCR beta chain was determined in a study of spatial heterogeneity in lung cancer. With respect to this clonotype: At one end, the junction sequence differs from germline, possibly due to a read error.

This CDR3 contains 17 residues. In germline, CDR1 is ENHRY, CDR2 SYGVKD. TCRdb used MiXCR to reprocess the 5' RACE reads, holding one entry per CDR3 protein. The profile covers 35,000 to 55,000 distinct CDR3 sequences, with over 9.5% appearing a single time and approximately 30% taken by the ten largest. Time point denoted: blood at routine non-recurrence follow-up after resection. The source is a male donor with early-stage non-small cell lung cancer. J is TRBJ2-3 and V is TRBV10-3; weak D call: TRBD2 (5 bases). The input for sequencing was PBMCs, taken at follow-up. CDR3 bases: TGTGCCAGCAGTTACGCGGGCCGGGGATCGGGCACAGATACGCAGTATTTT. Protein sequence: CASSYAGRGSGTDTQYF.